This T cell receptor (beta chain) was observed in a study of T-cell memory formation after mild COVID-19. In the study overall: Clusters of TCRs were largely donor specific.

Findings of the study overall: Whether second-wave clones peaking at day 37 were SARS-CoV-2 specific went unconfirmed. A balance of CD4 and CD8 characterized clones contracting day 15 to 85, whereas later expanders leaned CD4+.

5'RACE primed from the constant segment yielded TCR alpha and TCR beta cDNA libraries bearing sample barcodes and UMIs. In TCRdb, the 5' RACE reads were re-called with MiXCR into one record per CDR3 protein. The table records about 340,000 distinct CDR3 sequences, 13% to 15% of them present only once. As to this clonotype: Its antigen is as yet unknown.

This sequence was found in a young man who had mild COVID-19 (a few samples of this study predate the infection). Cell type and time point are not known. Sequenced input: PBMCs or a T cell subset sorted from them (not recorded which).

CDR3 in DNA: TGTGCCAGCAGCCAAGAGGCCAGCGGGGTACACACAGATACGCAGTATTTT. Translating it yields CASSQEASGVHTDTQYF. The V gene is TRBV4-2, the J gene TRBJ2-3; 7 bases agree with TRBD2. CDR3 length: 17 amino acids. After removal of 0 bases from V and 2 bases from J, the junction contained 8 bases not matched to a gene. Germline CDR1 reads LGHNA; CDR2 reads YNFKEQ.